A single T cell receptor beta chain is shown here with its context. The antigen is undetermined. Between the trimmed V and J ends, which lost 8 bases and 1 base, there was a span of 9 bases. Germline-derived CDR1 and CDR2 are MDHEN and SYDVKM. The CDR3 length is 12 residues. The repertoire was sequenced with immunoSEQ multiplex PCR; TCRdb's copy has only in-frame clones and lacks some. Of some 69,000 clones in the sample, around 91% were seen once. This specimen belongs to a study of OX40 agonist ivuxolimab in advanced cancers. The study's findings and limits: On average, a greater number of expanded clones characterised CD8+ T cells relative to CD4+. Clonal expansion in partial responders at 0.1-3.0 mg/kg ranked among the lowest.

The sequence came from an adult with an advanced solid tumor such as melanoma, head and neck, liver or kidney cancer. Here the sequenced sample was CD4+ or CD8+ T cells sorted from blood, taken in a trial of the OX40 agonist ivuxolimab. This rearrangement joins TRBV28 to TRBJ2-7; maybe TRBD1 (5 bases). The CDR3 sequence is CASRHRSYEQYF. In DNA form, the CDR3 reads TGTGCCAGCCGGCACAGGTCCTACGAGCAGTACTTC.